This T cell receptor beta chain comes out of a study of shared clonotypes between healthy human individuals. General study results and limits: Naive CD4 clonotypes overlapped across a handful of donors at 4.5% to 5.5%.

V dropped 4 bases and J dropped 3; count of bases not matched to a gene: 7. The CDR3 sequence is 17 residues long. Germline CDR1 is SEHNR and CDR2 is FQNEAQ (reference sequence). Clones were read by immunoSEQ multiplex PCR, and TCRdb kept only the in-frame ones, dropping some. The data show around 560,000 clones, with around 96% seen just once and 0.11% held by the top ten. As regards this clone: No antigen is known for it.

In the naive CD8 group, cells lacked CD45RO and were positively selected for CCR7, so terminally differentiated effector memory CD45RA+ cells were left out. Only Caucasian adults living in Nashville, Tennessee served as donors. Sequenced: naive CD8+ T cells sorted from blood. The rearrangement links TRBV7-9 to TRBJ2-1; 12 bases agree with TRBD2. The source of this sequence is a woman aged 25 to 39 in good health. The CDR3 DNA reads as TGTGCCAGCAGCTGGACTAGCGGGACGCCTGACTACAATGAGCAGTTCTTC. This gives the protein CASSWTSGTPDYNEQFF.